The 26 T cell receptor beta chains below were found in one sample sequenced in a study of immune evolution from preneoplasia to lung adenocarcinoma. The table came from immunoSEQ multiplex PCR; TCRdb's copy has only in-frame clones and leaves some out. The sample lists around 10,000 clones, over 70% seen once, with almost 4% in the top ten. Input material: FFPE minimally invasive lung adenocarcinoma tissue. These receptors all stem from a person between 60 and 80 years old with lung adenocarcinoma.

The chain employs TRBV18 and TRBJ2-1; maybe TRBD2 (5 bases). Germline assignment: CDR1 KGHSH and CDR2 LQKENI. The CDR3 contains 14 residues. V lost 6 bases and J 7 bases, leaving 16 bases between the germline ends. In DNA, the CDR3 is TGTGCCAGCTCTCCCGCCGGAGGCCCTAATGAGCAGTTCTTC. It translates to CASSPAGGPNEQFF. Full variable domain (remainder filled in from reference TRBV18 and TRBJ2-1): NAGVMQNPRHLVRRRGQEARLRCSPMKGHSHVYWYRQLPEEGLKFMVYLQKENIIDESGMPKERFSAEFPKEGPSILRIQQVVRGDSAAYFCASSPAGGPNEQFFGPGTRLTVL.

This CDR3 reads CATSRGGVGSGANVLTF. CDR3 coding DNA: TGTGCCACCAGCAGAGGGGGGGTTGGCTCTGGGGCCAACGTCCTGACTTTC. This chain connects TRBV15 to TRBJ2-6; possible D gene TRBD2, 6 bases. Looked up from germline, CDR1 is LNHNV and CDR2 is YYDKDF (reference sequence). The CDR3 extends over 17 amino acids. Trimming shortened V by 1 base and J by 0 bases, and 10 bases separated the two germline ends.

J is TRBJ1-1 and V is TRBV7-2, with D unclear. Germline assignment: CDR1 SGHTA and CDR2 FQGNSA. Trimming left V 7 bases short and J 1 base short, with 16 bases between. CDR3 size: 15 residues. The CDR3 is CASTQDRGWNTEAFF. The CDR3 DNA is TGTGCCAGCACCCAAGATCGGGGTTGGAACACTGAAGCTTTCTTT.

V gene TRBV20-1 combines with J gene TRBJ2-5, with D hard to call. From germline, CDR1 is DFQATT and CDR2 SNEGSKA (reference sequence). V was trimmed by 6 bases and J by 5 bases, leaving 7 bases between them. The CDR3 spans 10 residues. CDR3 DNA: TGCAGTGCGATACGGGAGACCCAGTACTTC. Amino acid sequence: CSAIRETQYF.

This clone is labeled medium-sized (0.01 to 0.1%). V gene TRBV19 combines with J gene TRBJ1-5; TRBD1 might be the D (6 bases). Trimming left V 5 bases short and J 5 bases short, with 13 bases between. The V gene's germline CDR1 is LNHDA and CDR2 SQIVND (reference sequence). The CDR3 is 14 amino acids. CDR3 nucleotides: TGTGCCAGTAGTGCCGACAGGCCGGATCAGCCCCAGCATTTT. It translates to CASSADRPDQPQHF.

The chain combines TRBV6-1 with TRBJ1-5; the D is unclear. Germline assignment: CDR1 MNHNS and CDR2 SASEGT. The length of the CDR3 is 14 residues. The V and J ends lost 3 bases and 5 bases respectively, with 11 bases between them. DNA for the CDR3: TGTGCCAGCAGTGAGGGTACACCGTATCAGCCCCAGCATTTT. This codes for CASSEGTPYQPQHF.

The chain is built from TRBV27 and TRBJ1-5; D gene uncertain. Per germline, CDR1 MNHEY and CDR2 SMNVEV (reference sequence). The CDR3 totals 13 residues. The V end was cut by 5 bases, the J end by 3 bases, with 8 bases between. Here the CDR3 DNA reads TGTGCCAGCAGTGGGAAACCCAATCAGCCCCAGCATTTT. This codes for CASSGKPNQPQHF.

This clone was recorded once. This chain connects TRBV5-4 to TRBJ2-7; D is perhaps TRBD1 or TRBD2 (6 bases each). V lost 4 bases to trimming and J lost 6 bases, with 23 bases between them. CDR1 is SGHNT, CDR2 YYREEE, per germline (reference sequence). This CDR3 has 16 amino acids. CDR3 DNA sequence: TGTGCCAGCAGCCTGGGGGTCGGGGGCAATATGGGCGAGCAGTACTTC. It is translated as CASSLGVGGNMGEQYF.

V usage is TRBV7-2 and J usage is TRBJ1-2; 9 bases match TRBD1. Germline CDR1 SGHTA, CDR2 FQGNSA. The CDR3 totals 15 residues. The V gene end was trimmed by 5 bases and the J gene end by 0 bases; junction bases not matched to a gene: 4. The CDR3 here is CASSPGTGSNYGYTF. CDR3 DNA: TGTGCCAGCAGCCCTGGGACAGGGTCTAACTATGGCTACACCTTC. Full variable domain (missing parts from reference TRBV7-2 and TRBJ1-2): GAGVSQSPSNKVTEKGKDVELRCDPISGHTALYWYRQSLGQGLEFLIYFQGNSAPDKSGLPSDRFSAERTGGSVSTLTIQRTQQEDSAVYLCASSPGTGSNYGYTFGSGTRLTVV.

This rearrangement joins TRBV2 to TRBJ2-5; D is possibly TRBD2 (6 bases). CDR3 size: 12 residues. Germline V CDR1 and CDR2: SNHLY, FYNNEI. The V end lost 10 bases, the J end lost 4 bases, and 13 bases lay between the germline ends. CDR3 nucleotides: TGTGCCACCAGAGGGGACTCAGAGACCCAGTACTTC. It specifies CATRGDSETQYF. Full variable domain (remainder filled in from reference TRBV2 and TRBJ2-5): EPEVTQTPSHQVTQMGQEVILRCVPISNHLYFYWYRQILGQKVEFLVSFYNNEISEKSEIFDDQFSVERPDGSNFTLKIRSTKLEDSAMYFCATRGDSETQYFGPGTRLLVL.

V usage is TRBV7-9 and J usage is TRBJ1-6; D gene uncertain. V lost 4 bases, J lost 8 bases, and 6 bases lay in between. CDR3 length: 12 residues. Germline loops: CDR1 SEHNR, CDR2 FQNEAQ (reference sequence). CDR3 DNA sequence: TGTGCCAGCAGCTCCCCAGATTCACCCCTCCACTTT. As protein: CASSSPDSPLHF.

The chain carries TRBV6-1 and TRBJ2-7; D unclear. The length of the CDR3 is 10 residues. From germline, CDR1 is MNHNS and CDR2 SASEGT. V was shortened by 1 base and J by 6 bases, with 1 base between the two germline ends. This CDR3 is CASSEGEQYF. Written as DNA, the CDR3 is TGTGCCAGCAGTGAAGGCGAGCAGTACTTC.

The chain uses TRBV5-4 and TRBJ2-7, with 10 bases matching TRBD1. V shed 2 bases and J 0 bases; nucleotides not matched to a gene: 14. The CDR3 length is 19 residues. Per the germline V gene, CDR1 is SGHNT and CDR2 is YYREEE (reference sequence). The CDR3 reads CASSFGDRGFRASSYEQYF. The CDR3 nucleotides read TGTGCCAGCAGCTTTGGGGACAGGGGATTTAGAGCGAGCTCCTACGAGCAGTACTTC.

This rearrangement joins TRBV29-1 to TRBJ2-7, with 8 bases aligning to TRBD1. CDR1 and CDR2 (germline): SQVTM, ANQGSEA. This CDR3 contains 13 residues. V was pared by 7 bases and J by 5 bases, with 10 bases of the junction left unmatched. The CDR3 coding sequence is TGCAGCGCCGTTGGACAGGGTGGAGACGAGCAGTACTTC. Translation: CSAVGQGGDEQYF.

This chain connects TRBV18 to TRBJ2-4, with 11 bases identical to TRBD1. J lost 7 bases, V lost 0 bases, and 11 bases had no gene match. Germline values: CDR1 KGHSH, CDR2 LQKENI. The CDR3 is made up of 18 amino acids. DNA for the CDR3: TGTGCCAGCTCACCACCGTCGACGGGACAGGGGGGACTTAACATTCAGTACTTC. This translates into CASSPPSTGQGGLNIQYF.

The rearrangement uses TRBV28 and TRBJ2-3, with TRBD2 matching 9 bases. The CDR3 spans 15 residues. The V gene end was trimmed by 4 bases and the J gene end by 3 bases; junction bases not matched to a gene: 5. Germline V CDR1 and CDR2: MDHEN, SYDVKM. The CDR3 sequence: CASSSRRGGTDTQYF. DNA for the CDR3: TGTGCCAGCAGTTCTCGGCGGGGGGGGACAGATACGCAGTATTTT.

V usage is TRBV6-1 and J usage is TRBJ1-2, with D perhaps TRBD1 (6 bases). The CDR3 spans 16 residues. V was clipped by 4 bases and J by 2 bases, with 17 bases between them. The germline CDR1 and CDR2 sequences are MNHNS and SASEGT. The CDR3 loop is CASSVRRQERNYGYTF. The DNA of the CDR3 is TGTGCCAGCAGTGTCCGACGACAGGAAAGGAACTATGGCTACACCTTC.

The CDR3: CASSYSKETQYF. The DNA for the CDR3 is TGTGCCAGCAGTTACTCGAAGGAGACCCAGTACTTC. This chain connects TRBV6-6 to TRBJ2-5; no definite D call. The CDR3 length is 12 residues. CDR1 is MNHNY and CDR2 is SVGAGI in the germline V gene (reference sequence). Trimming took 0 bases from V and 5 from J, leaving 4 bases between them.

V is TRBV28 and J is TRBJ2-4; unclear D gene. This CDR3 is 11 amino acids long. Trimming stripped 6 bases from V and 9 bases from J, with 9 bases between. Looked up from germline, CDR1 is MDHEN and CDR2 is SYDVKM. Written as DNA, the CDR3 is TGTGCCAGCAGGGCATTTAGCATTCAGTACTTC. The encoded protein is CASRAFSIQYF.

V and J are TRBV19 and TRBJ1-2; perhaps TRBD1 as D (5 bases). Between the trimmed V and J ends, which lost 5 bases and 3 bases, there was a span of 7 bases. The CDR3 totals 12 residues. Per germline, CDR1 LNHDA and CDR2 SQIVND (reference sequence). CDR3 region: CASSEQDYGYTF. The CDR3 DNA reads as TGTGCCAGTAGTGAACAGGACTATGGCTACACCTTC.

The gene calls are TRBV11-3 and TRBJ2-2; tentative D call: TRBD1 (6 bases). Between the trimmed V and J ends, which lost 6 bases and 0 bases, there was a span of 8 bases. Germline assignment: CDR1 SGHNT and CDR2 YENEEA. CDR3 length equals 14 residues. CDR3 amino acids: CASRQGPNTGELFF. CDR3 bases: TGTGCCAGCAGACAGGGTCCGAACACCGGGGAGCTGTTTTTT.

J is TRBJ2-1 and V is TRBV29-1; D is perhaps TRBD1 (5 bases). CDR3 length: 15 residues. The V and J ends lost 4 bases and 0 bases respectively, with 13 bases between them. In germline, CDR1 is SQVTM, CDR2 ANQGSEA. The CDR3 sequence is CSVVGAARSYNEQFF. The CDR3 DNA is TGCAGCGTTGTAGGGGCGGCTCGCTCCTACAATGAGCAGTTCTTC.

This sequence joins TRBV5-5 and TRBJ2-7; either TRBD1 or TRBD2 may fit D (5 bases each). Germline V gives CDR1 SGHKS, CDR2 YYEKEE (reference sequence). Trimming pared 4 bases from V and 5 bases from J, leaving 13 bases between. The CDR3 length is 13 residues. CDR3 coding DNA: TGTGCCAGCAGCCCCGGGTGGGGGAACGAGCAGTACTTC. Translating gives CASSPGWGNEQYF.

The rearrangement joins TRBV21-1 to TRBJ2-5; the D call of TRBD2 is as the table states it, not checked on the DNA. TRBV21-1 is given as a pseudogene. The CDR3 contains 16 residues. The CDR3 nucleotides read TGTGCCAGCAGCAAGGGGGGACTGTCTAGGCAAGAGACCCAGTACTTC. It specifies CASSKGGLSRQETQYF.

V gene TRBV2 combines with J gene TRBJ2-7, with TRBD2 as a possible D gene (6 bases). CDR3 size: 15 residues. Germline V CDR1 and CDR2: SNHLY, FYNNEI. V dropped 3 bases and J dropped 0 bases, with 12 bases sitting between them. The DNA of the CDR3 is TGTGCCAGCAGTGATTTCCTAGCGAACTCCTACGAGCAGTACTTC. It specifies CASSDFLANSYEQYF.

This chain joins TRBV14 and TRBJ2-7; 8 bases line up with TRBD2. There are 15 residues in the CDR3. Unmatched junction bases numbered 11, after V lost 4 bases and J lost 6 bases. CDR1 and CDR2 from the germline V gene are SGHDN and FVKESK. CDR3 in DNA: TGTGCCAGCAGCCCCCGAAGCGGGAGTGGGGGCGAGCAGTACTTC. It specifies CASSPRSGSGGEQYF.